The T cell receptor (beta chain) described here comes from a study of CD8+ T cells in alopecia areata. TCR sequencing used cDNA made by reverse transcription of extracted RNA. Profiled with immunoSEQ multiplex PCR; TCRdb holds only in-frame clones, not every one. The sample yields around 190,000 clones, about 61% seen once. V was clipped by 5 bases and J by 8 bases, with 16 bases between them. Germline CDR1 and CDR2: MNHEY and SVGAGI. The length of the CDR3 is 14 residues. This clone was observed a few times. Its antigen is undetermined. The sorting of PBMCs gave CD4+ and CD8+ T cells. Overall study results and limits: Affected scalp, especially in alopecia totalis/universalis, had a higher clonality than normal scalp did. Possibly because of HLA-related factors, TCR sharing was less clear across patients than in mice.

The sequence derives from a human donor in good health. The rearrangement links TRBV6-5 to TRBJ2-4; D unresolved. Material for sequencing was CD8+ T cells sorted from blood. CDR3 residues: CASSPTTVRDIQYF. The CDR3 nucleotides read TGTGCCAGCAGTCCTACGACGGTGCGCGACATTCAGTACTTC.